The clone carrying this T cell receptor (beta chain) was detected ten times or more. One entry per CDR3 protein, called by TCRdb with MiXCR from the 5' RACE reads. This table holds 75,000 to 100,000 distinct CDR3 sequences, about 8.4% found once. This sample is drawn from a study of T cells after yellow fever vaccination. This CDR3 region has 14 residues. V lost 4 bases and J lost 2; bases outside the gene matches: 4. Germline V CDR1 and CDR2: SGHRS, YFSETQ. Study observations and caveats: A small proportion of clonotypes was detected in both the CD4 and CD8 compartments. Primary-vaccination clones mostly resurfaced post-booster (about 95% CD4, under 90% CD8). It was a weaker secondary response, yet one that peaked faster, at day 5 versus 15.

This TCR came from a man aged 18 to 35 who received the YFV17D yellow fever vaccine. The V gene is TRBV5-1, the J gene TRBJ2-7, with 9 bases that match TRBD1. The sample here was CD8+ T cells not binding an NS4B(214-222) dextramer, sorted from PBMCs, taken about 2 weeks after the first yellow fever vaccination. The CDR3 region is CASSLGTGPYEQYV. For the CDR3, the DNA is TGCGCCAGCAGCCTAGGGACAGGGCCCTACGAGCAGTACGTC.